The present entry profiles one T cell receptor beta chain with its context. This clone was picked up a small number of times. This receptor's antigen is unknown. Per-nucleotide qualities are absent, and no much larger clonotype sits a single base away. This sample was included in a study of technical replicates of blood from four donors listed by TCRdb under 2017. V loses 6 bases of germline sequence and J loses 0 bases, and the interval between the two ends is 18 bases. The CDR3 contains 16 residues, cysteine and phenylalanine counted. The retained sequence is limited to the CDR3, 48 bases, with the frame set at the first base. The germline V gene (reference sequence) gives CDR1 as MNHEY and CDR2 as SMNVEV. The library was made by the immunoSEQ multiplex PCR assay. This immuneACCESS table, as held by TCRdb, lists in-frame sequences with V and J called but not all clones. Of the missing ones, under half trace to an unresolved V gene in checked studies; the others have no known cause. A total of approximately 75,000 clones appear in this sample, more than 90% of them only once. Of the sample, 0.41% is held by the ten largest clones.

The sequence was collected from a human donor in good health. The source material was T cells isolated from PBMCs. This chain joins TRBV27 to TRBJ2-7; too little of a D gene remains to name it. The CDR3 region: CASSLESLHSSYEQYF. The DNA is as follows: TGTGCCAGCAGCCTCGAGTCCCTACACAGCTCCTACGAGCAGTACTTC.